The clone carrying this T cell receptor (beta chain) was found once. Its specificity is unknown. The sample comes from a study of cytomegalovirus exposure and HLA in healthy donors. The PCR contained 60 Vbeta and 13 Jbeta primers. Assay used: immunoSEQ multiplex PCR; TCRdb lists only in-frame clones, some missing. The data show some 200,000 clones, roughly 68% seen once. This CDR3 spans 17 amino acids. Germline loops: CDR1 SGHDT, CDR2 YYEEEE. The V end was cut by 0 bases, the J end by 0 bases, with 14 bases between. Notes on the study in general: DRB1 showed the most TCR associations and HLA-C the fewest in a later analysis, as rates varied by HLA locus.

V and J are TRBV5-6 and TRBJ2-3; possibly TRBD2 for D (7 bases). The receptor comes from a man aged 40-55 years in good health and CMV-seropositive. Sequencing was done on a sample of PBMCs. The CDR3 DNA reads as TGTGCCAGCAGCTTGGATATCGCGGGGGCTAGCACAGATACGCAGTATTTT. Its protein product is CASSLDIAGASTDTQYF.